This TCR beta chain was captured in a study of CD8+CD57+ T cells in acquired aplastic anemia. Across the whole study: On average, healthy donors gave approximately 9.9 million reads for CD4+ cells.

Worth noting for this clonotype: Its antigen is unidentified.

General observations from the study: Patients shared 25 to 35 CD8+ CDR3 sequences with controls.

The template for TCR beta VDJ and CDR3 sequence profiling was genomic DNA. Each CDR3 protein gets one entry after TCRdb re-called the reads with MiXCR. The repertoire has about 420,000 distinct CDR3 sequences, approximately 70% of them found once; the top ten carry under 5%. CDR3 length: 14 amino acids. CDR1 is SEHNR, CDR2 FQNEAQ, per germline (reference sequence). Between the trimmed V and J ends, which lost 3 bases and 7 bases, there was a span of 12 bases. The chain couples TRBV7-9 to TRBJ1-4, with a tentative D call TRBD1 (5 bases). The sequence was collected from a human donor in good health, serving as a control. Material for sequencing was sorted CD4+, CD8+, or CD8+CD57+ T cells (not recorded which) from PBMCs. CDR3 amino acids: CASSLRGTGEKLFF. The DNA for the CDR3 is TGTGCCAGCAGCTTGAGAGGGACGGGTGAAAAACTGTTTTTT.